Shown below are 9 T cell receptor beta chains from a single sample sequenced in a study of human T cells and chemical hapten exposure (dated by TCRdb to the early 2020s). The label giving this sample's time point can be read as: patch test 3, about 24 weeks after DPC sensitization. Interpreted using the paper, the treatment or condition label stands for: therapeutic diphenylcyclopropenone sensitization with weekly scalp DPC. Receptor amplification or capture employed RACE. The reads were generated on a NextSeq 500. The raw public data were reprocessed by TCRdb itself: fastp quality trimming at Q25, MiXCR clonotype calling, in-frame beta chains only. Entries are consolidated by CDR3 protein sequence, retaining the most common genes and DNA. Across this sample there are about 110,000 distinct CDR3 sequences, with about 34% seen only once. Of the sample, around 2.8% is held by the ten largest clones.

The sample consisted of whole blood, taken in connection with sensitization to the hapten diphenylcyclopropenone (DPC). All receptors derive from a middle-aged man with alopecia areata. Some clones in this sample may be carry-over from other donors' samples.

DNA of the CDR3: TGTGCTAGCGCGAGGGGGTACCAAGAGACCCAGTACTTC. It is translated as CASARGYQETQYF. The chain has TRBV12-5 and TRBJ2-5, with D perhaps matching TRBD1 (6 bases). V shed 9 bases and J shed 0 bases, with 11 bases lying between them. The CDR3 is made up of 13 amino acids. Germline V gene data show CDR1 as LGHNT and CDR2 as FRNRAP.

The chain couples TRBV20-1 to TRBJ1-2; 7 bases line up with TRBD1. V trimming: 5 bases; J trimming: 0 bases; junction bases outside the gene matches: 6. The CDR3 is 14 residues long. Germline values: CDR1 DFQATT, CDR2 SNEGSKA (reference sequence). The chain's CDR3 is CSARRQGTNYGYTF. The CDR3 bases are TGCAGTGCTCGCCGACAGGGCACTAACTATGGCTACACCTTC.

This clonotype was counted a few times. This rearrangement joins TRBV3-1 to TRBJ2-7; 12 bases fit TRBD2. The CDR3 has 15 amino acids. Germline values: CDR1 LGHDT, CDR2 YNNKEL (reference sequence). V was pared by 1 base and J by 4 bases, with 2 bases of the junction left unmatched. The CDR3 nucleotides read TGTGCCAGCAGCCAAGGACTAGCGGGAGCATACGAGCAGTACGTC. Encoded protein: CASSQGLAGAYEQYV.

This clonotype has just a few counts. The junction departs from the called germline gene at one end, perhaps through a read error. This chain uses TRBV27 with TRBJ1-6; weak D call: TRBD1 (5 bases). The CDR3 is 16 residues long. CDR1 MNHEY and CDR2 SMNVEV come from the germline V gene (reference sequence). In nucleotides, the CDR3 is TGTGCCAGCAGGTTATGGCAGGGAGAATATAATTCACCCCTCCACTTT. Protein: CASRLWQGEYNSPLHF.

This clonotype was counted between two and nine times. The V gene is TRBV20-1, the J gene TRBJ2-7; D not certain. Germline CDR1 is DFQATT and CDR2 is SNEGSKA (reference sequence). The CDR3 is 11 amino acids. The V gene lost 6 bases and the J gene lost 4 bases, with 10 bases spanning the gap. The CDR3 spells CSARRNYEQYV. Written as DNA, the CDR3 is TGCAGTGCAAGAAGAAATTACGAGCAGTACGTC.

The chain uses TRBV19 and TRBJ1-2; TRBD1 matches at 10 bases. The CDR3 is 17 amino acids. Germline assignment: CDR1 LNHDA and CDR2 SQIVND (reference sequence). Trimming cost V 7 bases and J 0 bases; bases outside gene matches: 11. This CDR3 reads CASNPMGTGDSNYGYTF. The CDR3 region has the DNA TGTGCCAGTAACCCGATGGGGACAGGGGACTCTAACTATGGCTACACCTTC.

This clonotype was seen only a few times. V and J are TRBV29-1 and TRBJ2-1, with a weak D call TRBD2 (5 bases). The CDR3 contains 14 residues. In germline, CDR1 is SQVTM, CDR2 ANQGSEA. Trimming left V 1 base short and J 4 bases short, with 11 bases between. CDR3 amino acids: CSVEAIGGYNEQFF. Here the CDR3 DNA reads TGCAGCGTTGAAGCCATAGGCGGGTACAATGAGCAGTTCTTC.

The chain links TRBV2 to TRBJ1-2; no definite D call. CDR1 SNHLY and CDR2 FYNNEI come from the germline V gene. The ends were cut back, 0 bases at V and 3 bases at J, with 11 bases in the middle. The CDR3 has 15 amino acids. For the CDR3, the DNA is TGTGCCAGCAGTGAAGCGAAGCGAGGGTACTATGGCTACACCTTC. It encodes CASSEAKRGYYGYTF.

The V call is TRBV5-1, the J call TRBJ2-1, with TRBD1 as a possible D gene (6 bases). Germline CDR1 is SGHRS and CDR2 is YFSETQ. V lost 2 bases and J lost 5, with 8 bases in between. The CDR3 length is 13 residues. Here the CDR3 reads CASSFRGDNEQFF. As DNA, the CDR3 is TGCGCCAGCAGCTTCAGGGGTGACAATGAGCAGTTCTTC.